The present TCR beta chain was sequenced within a study of human T cells and chemical hapten exposure. A single record per CDR3 protein comes from TCRdb applying MiXCR to the 5' RACE reads. The sample records under 100,000 distinct CDR3 sequences, about a sixth being singletons. Total RNA came from unfractionated whole blood. This TCR derives from a female donor in good health.

The CDR3 reads CASGTRQETQYF. CDR3 in DNA: TGTGCTAGTGGTACCCGGCAAGAGACCCAGTACTTC. The chain recombines TRBV12-5 with TRBJ2-5; D is unresolved. The V and J ends lost 5 bases and 2 bases respectively, with 6 bases between them. CDR3 length: 12 amino acids. The V gene's germline CDR1 is LGHNT and CDR2 FRNRAP.